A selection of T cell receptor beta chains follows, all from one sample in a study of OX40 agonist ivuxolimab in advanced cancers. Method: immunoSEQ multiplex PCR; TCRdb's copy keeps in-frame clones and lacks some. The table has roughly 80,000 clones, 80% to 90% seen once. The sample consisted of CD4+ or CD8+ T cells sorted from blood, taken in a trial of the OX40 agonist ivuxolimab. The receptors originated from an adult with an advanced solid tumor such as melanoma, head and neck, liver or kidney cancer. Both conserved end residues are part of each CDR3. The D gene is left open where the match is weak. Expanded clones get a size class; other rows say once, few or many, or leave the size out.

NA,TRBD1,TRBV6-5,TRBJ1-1,TGTGCCAGCAGTGGAGGGACAGGGAGGACTGAAGCTTTCTTT,CASSGGTGRTEAFF
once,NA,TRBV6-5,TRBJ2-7,TGTGCCAGCAGTTACTCGGGGGCTAAGGACGAGCAGTACTTC,CASSYSGAKDEQYF
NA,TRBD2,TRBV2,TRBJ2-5,TGTGCCAGCACTCGAGTTAATAGCGGGGAGACCCAGTACTTC,CASTRVNSGETQYF
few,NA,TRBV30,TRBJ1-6,TGTGCCAGGAGTACCTTGGACGGTTTCCTCCACTTT,CARSTLDGFLHF
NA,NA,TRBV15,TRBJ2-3,TGTGCCACCAGCAGATTCATCGGGGGTGCGACAGATACGCAGTATTTT,CATSRFIGGATDTQYF
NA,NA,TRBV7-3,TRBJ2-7,TGTGCCAGCAGCTTGAGTGGCAGGGGAAGCGACGAGCAGTACTTC,CASSLSGRGSDEQYF
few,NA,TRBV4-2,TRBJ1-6,TGTGCCAGCAGCGGGCAGGGGTACAATTCACCCCTCCACTTT,CASSGQGYNSPLHF
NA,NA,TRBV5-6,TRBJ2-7,TGTGCCAGCAGCTTTAATAGTATCTACGAGCAGTACTTC,CASSFNSIYEQYF
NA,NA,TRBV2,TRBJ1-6,TGTGCCAGCATGGGGGGGCGCGGGGAAAATTCACCCCTCCACTTT,CASMGGRGENSPLHF
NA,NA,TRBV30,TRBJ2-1,TGTGCCTGGAGTGTCGGGGAGGATGAGCAGTTCTTC,CAWSVGEDEQFF
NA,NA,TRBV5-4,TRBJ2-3,TGTGCCAGCAGCCGCCTCGGGGACCCCACAGATACGCAGTATTTT,CASSRLGDPTDTQYF
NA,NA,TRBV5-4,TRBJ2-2,TGTGCCAGCAGCTTGGAAGTTTTCCCGGGGACCGGGGAGCTGTTTTTT,CASSLEVFPGTGELFF
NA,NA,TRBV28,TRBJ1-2,TGTGCCAGCAGTTTCCCCACAAGTAACTATGGCTACACCTTC,CASSFPTSNYGYTF
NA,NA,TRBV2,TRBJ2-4,TGTGCCAGCAGTCGGACCAGACGGGAACTGCAGTACTTC,CASSRTRRELQYF
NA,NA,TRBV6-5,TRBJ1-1,TGTGCGATCCGAGACAAGGCCAAAGCTTTCTTT,CAIRDKAKAFF
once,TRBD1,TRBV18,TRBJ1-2,TGTGCCAGCTCACTGGACAGGGGCTATGGCTACACCTTC,CASSLDRGYGYTF
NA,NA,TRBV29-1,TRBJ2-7,TGCAGCGCCGAGGGGGGGCGGGGGTTCCTGAGAGAGCAGTACTTC,CSAEGGRGFLREQYF
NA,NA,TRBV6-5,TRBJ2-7,TGTGCCAGCAGTAAACAGGTGAACTACGAGCAGTACTTC,CASSKQVNYEQYF
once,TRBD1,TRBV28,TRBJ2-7,TGTGCCGCCAGGGGGGACAGGACAGGGGGTTTCGAGCAGTACTTC,CAARGDRTGGFEQYF
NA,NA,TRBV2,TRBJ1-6,TGTGCCAGCAGAACGGACAGCTATAATTCACCCCTCCACTTT,CASRTDSYNSPLHF
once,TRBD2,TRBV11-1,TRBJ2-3,TGTGCCAGCAGCCCCGAGGCTAGCGGCTCAGATACGCAGTATTTT,CASSPEASGSDTQYF
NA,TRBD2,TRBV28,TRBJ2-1,TGTGCCAGCAGTTTAGGGGGAACTAGCGGGATACAGCAGTTCTTC,CASSLGGTSGIQQFF
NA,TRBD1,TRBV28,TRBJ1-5,TGTGCCAGCGTCGAGGCGGCAGGGGGCAAGCCCCAGCATTTT,CASVEAAGGKPQHF
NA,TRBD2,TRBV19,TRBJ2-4,TGTGCCAGTAAAGACGGGAGGGCAAATATAGCCAAAAACATTCAGTACTTC,CASKDGRANIAKNIQYF
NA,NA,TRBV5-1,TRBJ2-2,TGCGCCAGCAGCTTGAGAGGCCGTACTTTCACCGGGGAGCTGTTTTTT,CASSLRGRTFTGELFF